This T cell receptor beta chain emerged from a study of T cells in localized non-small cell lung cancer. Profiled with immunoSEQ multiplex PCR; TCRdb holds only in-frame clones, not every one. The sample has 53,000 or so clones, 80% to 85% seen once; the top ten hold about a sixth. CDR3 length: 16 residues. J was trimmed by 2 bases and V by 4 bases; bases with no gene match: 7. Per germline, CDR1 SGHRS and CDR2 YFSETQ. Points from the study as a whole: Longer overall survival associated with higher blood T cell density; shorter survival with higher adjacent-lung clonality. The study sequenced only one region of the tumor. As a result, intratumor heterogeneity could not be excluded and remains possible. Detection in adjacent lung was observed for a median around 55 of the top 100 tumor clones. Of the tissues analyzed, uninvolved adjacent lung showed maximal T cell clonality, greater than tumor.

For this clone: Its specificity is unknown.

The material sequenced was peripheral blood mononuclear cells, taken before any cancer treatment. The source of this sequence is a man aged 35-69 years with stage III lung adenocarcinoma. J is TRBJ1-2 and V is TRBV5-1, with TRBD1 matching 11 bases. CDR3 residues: CASSPAGTGGNYGYTF. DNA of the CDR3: TGCGCCAGCAGCCCGGCCGGGACAGGGGGAAACTATGGCTACACCTTC.